The 32 T cell receptor beta chains in this list originate from one sample, sequenced in a study of T cell changes during pregnancy in multiple sclerosis (dated by TCRdb to about 2019). Library prep was done by the immunoSEQ multiplex PCR assay. TCRdb holds this immuneACCESS table with in-frame rearrangements only. Some clones are missing; in checked studies, unresolved V genes explain under half, and the rest has no known cause. Recorded for this sample are around 34,000 clones; roughly nine tenths of them occurred a single time. In total, the top ten clones hold 4.5% of the sample. The material sequenced was CD8+ T cells from peripheral blood mononuclear cells, taken after pregnancy. The source of these receptors is a female donor with multiple sclerosis, enrolled in a pregnancy study.

This sequence joins TRBV11-2 and TRBJ2-7; 9 bases align to TRBD2. Germline assignment: CDR1 SGHAT and CDR2 FQNNGV. After removal of 6 bases from V and 3 bases from J, the junction contained 12 bases not matched to a gene. The CDR3 is 16 amino acids. CDR3 sequence (DNA): TGTGCCAGCAGTCAGCCCCCTAGCGGGGCTTTCTACGAGCAGTACTTC. Its protein is CASSQPPSGAFYEQYF.

This clone turned up a few times. V gene TRBV7-9 combines with J gene TRBJ1-2; TRBD1 matches 8 bases. Trimming cost V 5 bases and J 2 bases; bases outside gene matches: 7. Germline assignment: CDR1 SEHNR and CDR2 FQNEAQ (reference sequence). The CDR3 is 15 residues long. The CDR3 protein is CASSTYRGENYGYTF. The CDR3 DNA is TGTGCCAGCAGCACTTACAGGGGGGAGAACTATGGCTACACCTTC.

The chain is built from TRBV2 and TRBJ2-7; 8 nucleotides agree with TRBD1. Germline CDR1 is SNHLY and CDR2 is FYNNEI. Trimming took 8 bases from V and 5 from J; bases not matched to a gene: 14. The CDR3 spans 15 residues. The CDR3 spells CASGGEDRVEDEQYF. The CDR3 coding sequence is TGTGCCAGCGGAGGGGAGGACAGGGTTGAAGACGAGCAGTACTTC.

In nucleotides, the CDR3 is TGTGCCAGCAGCCCAGGGGGCGCAGATACGCAGTATTTT. Translation gives CASSPGGADTQYF. The chain has TRBV14 and TRBJ2-3; 8 bases are shared with TRBD1. CDR1 is SGHDN and CDR2 is FVKESK in the germline V gene. After removal of 4 bases from V and 4 bases from J, the junction contained 1 base not matched to a gene. This CDR3 contains 13 residues.

The chain recombines TRBV7-9 with TRBJ1-2; a possible D gene is TRBD1 (6 bases). From germline, CDR1 is SEHNR and CDR2 FQNEAQ (reference sequence). This CDR3 has 13 residues. The V and J ends lost 5 bases and 4 bases respectively, with 11 bases between them. CDR3 nucleotide sequence: TGTGCCAGCAGCCTCGCAGGGGTCTATGGCTACACCTTC. This codes for CASSLAGVYGYTF.

This chain links TRBV7-8 with TRBJ1-2; D gene uncertain. Germline-derived CDR1 and CDR2 are SGHVS and FQNEAQ. CDR3 length: 13 residues. V was cut by 3 bases and J by 6 bases, with 11 bases left in between. CDR3 DNA sequence: TGTGCCAGCAGCTTTTCTCGACAAGATGGCTACACCTTC. This gives the protein CASSFSRQDGYTF.

In regard to this clone: Other DNA sequences from this sample encode an identical CDR3 as well. The CDR3 sequence: CASSHVGLDLSYEQYF. CDR3 sequence (DNA): TGTGCCAGCAGCCATGTGGGGCTAGACCTCTCCTACGAGCAGTACTTC. The chain has TRBV14 and TRBJ2-7, with D perhaps TRBD1 (5 bases). The germline V gene encodes CDR1 SGHDN and CDR2 FVKESK. The CDR3 covers 16 residues. V lost 3 bases, J lost 0 bases, and 15 bases lay in between.

The V gene is TRBV13, the J gene TRBJ1-5; D unresolved. CDR3 length equals 13 residues. The germline V and J ends were trimmed by 2 bases and 7 bases, with 9 bases remaining between them. Germline V CDR1 and CDR2: PRHDT, FYEKMQ (reference sequence). In DNA form, the CDR3 reads TGTGCCAGCAGCTTAAACCCGGGACAGCCCCAGCATTTT. Amino acids: CASSLNPGQPQHF.

The chain has TRBV7-9 and TRBJ1-1; possible D gene TRBD1, 6 bases. There are 17 residues in the CDR3. V was cut by 3 bases and J by 0 bases, with 17 bases left in between. Per the germline V gene, CDR1 is SEHNR and CDR2 is FQNEAQ (reference sequence). CDR3 in DNA: TGTGCCAGCAGCTTGCCAAGCCGGGACAACTTGAACACTGAAGCTTTCTTT. This gives the protein CASSLPSRDNLNTEAFF.

The V gene is TRBV9, the J gene TRBJ2-6; weak D call: TRBD1 (5 bases). This CDR3 is built from 18 residues. Trimming removed 3 bases at V and 0 bases at J, with 16 bases between. Germline V lookup: CDR1 SGDLS, CDR2 YYNGEE. The CDR3 coding sequence is TGTGCCAGCAGCGCGACCACGACAGTTAGCTCTGGGGCCAACGTCCTGACTTTC. This encodes CASSATTTVSSGANVLTF.

By frequency in the sample, this clone is medium-sized (0.01 to 0.1%). CDR3 DNA: TGTGCCAGCAGCTTAGATTTTGGGGGGTATCAGCCCCAGCATTTT. Its protein is CASSLDFGGYQPQHF. This chain joins TRBV11-2 and TRBJ1-5, with D tentatively TRBD1 (5 bases). Per germline, CDR1 SGHAT and CDR2 FQNNGV. V was trimmed by 0 bases and J by 5 bases, leaving 11 bases between them. The CDR3 loop spans 15 amino acids.

The chain recombines TRBV10-2 with TRBJ2-3; D perhaps matches TRBD2 (5 bases). Germline V gene data show CDR1 as WSHSY and CDR2 as SAAADI. The CDR3 runs 14 residues. Trimming shortened V by 4 bases and J by 4 bases, and 12 bases separated the two germline ends. Here the CDR3 reads CASSGGSRSDTQYF. The DNA of the CDR3 is TGCGCCAGCAGTGGAGGGTCGAGGTCAGATACGCAGTATTTT.

This sequence joins TRBV7-9 and TRBJ1-2; TRBD1 might be the D (6 bases). CDR3 length: 13 amino acids. V lost 4 bases, J lost 2 bases, and 8 bases lay in between. CDR1 and CDR2 (germline): SEHNR, FQNEAQ (reference sequence). CDR3 coding DNA: TGTGCCAGCAGCTACGGGACAAACTATGGCTACACCTTC. Amino acids: CASSYGTNYGYTF. Using reference TRBV7-9 and TRBJ1-2 for the parts outside the CDR3, the full variable domain is DTGVSQNPRHKITKRGQNVTFRCDPISEHNRLYWYRQTLGQGPEFLTYFQNEAQLEKSRLLSDRFSAERPKGSFSTLEIQRTEQGDSAMYLCASSYGTNYGYTFGSGTRLTVV.

The gene calls are TRBV20-1 and TRBJ2-7; no clear D. Germline V lookup: CDR1 DFQATT, CDR2 SNEGSKA (reference sequence). V was cut by 5 bases and J by 2 bases, with 7 bases left in between. The CDR3 is made up of 11 amino acids. CDR3 sequence: CSAPFPYEQYF. The DNA of the CDR3 is TGCAGTGCTCCGTTTCCCTACGAGCAGTACTTC.

V usage is TRBV6-5 and J usage is TRBJ1-1, with 7 bases matching TRBD1. This CDR3 has 15 residues. The germline V gene has CDR1 MNHEY and CDR2 SVGAGI. V shed 2 bases, J shed 6 bases, and the junction held 9 bases outside the gene matches. The CDR3 DNA follows: TGTGCCAGCAGTTACGGGCTAAAGACAGGGCCTGAAGCTTTCTTT. Translated, it gives CASSYGLKTGPEAFF.

The V gene is TRBV5-5, the J gene TRBJ1-4, with TRBD1 matching over 11 bases. Germline assignment: CDR1 SGHKS and CDR2 YYEKEE (reference sequence). There are 13 residues in the CDR3. Trimming cost V 5 bases and J 8 bases; bases outside gene matches: 2. CDR3: CASRDRGREKLFF. For the CDR3, the DNA is TGTGCCAGCAGGGACAGGGGGCGCGAAAAACTGTTTTTT.

The chain is built from TRBV10-3 and TRBJ2-1, with a possible D match to TRBD1 (6 bases). CDR1 and CDR2 (germline): ENHRY, SYGVKD. The CDR3 spans 18 residues. The germline V and J ends were trimmed by 3 bases and 4 bases, with 22 bases remaining between them. DNA of the CDR3: TGTGCCATCAGTGATATGGGGGCCGAACAGCCCTTTTACAATGAGCAGTTCTTC. Encoded protein: CAISDMGAEQPFYNEQFF.

J is TRBJ1-1 and V is TRBV19, with a tentative D call TRBD1 (5 bases). The CDR3 covers 14 residues. Germline values: CDR1 LNHDA, CDR2 SQIVND (reference sequence). Between the trimmed V and J ends, which lost 5 bases and 3 bases, there was a span of 13 bases. CDR3 DNA: TGTGCCAGTAGTTGGGGGGTGGGGGACACTGAAGCTTTCTTT. It encodes CASSWGVGDTEAFF.

The J gene is TRBJ1-5, the V gene TRBV27, with 7 nucleotides matching TRBD1. The V segment lost 6 bases and the J segment 4 bases; nucleotides outside the gene matches: 6. CDR1 is MNHEY and CDR2 is SMNVEV in the germline V gene (reference sequence). The CDR3 spans 14 residues. The CDR3 protein is CASSPTGPNQPQHF. CDR3 DNA sequence: TGTGCCAGCAGCCCGACAGGGCCAAATCAGCCCCAGCATTTT.

V usage is TRBV11-2 and J usage is TRBJ1-6, with 7 bases identical to TRBD1. With V trimmed by 5 bases and J by 0 bases, 7 bases remained unmatched. The CDR3 has 17 residues. Germline loops: CDR1 SGHAT, CDR2 FQNNGV. This chain's CDR3 is CASSRSGGSSYNSPLHF. In DNA form, the CDR3 reads TGTGCCAGCAGCAGATCAGGGGGGAGCTCCTATAATTCACCCCTCCACTTT.

The genes are TRBV5-6 and TRBJ2-3, with D uncertain. Germline V gene data show CDR1 as SGHDT and CDR2 as YYEEEE. V lost 1 base and J 0 bases, leaving 15 bases between the germline ends. The CDR3 consists of 17 residues. The CDR3, as DNA: TGTGCCAGCAGCTTGTATTGGAGAACCGCTAGCACAGATACGCAGTATTTT. Translation gives CASSLYWRTASTDTQYF.

The chain has TRBV7-9 and TRBJ2-7; 8 positions agree with TRBD1. The junction had 12 bases not matched to a gene; V was cut back by 4 bases and J by 4 bases. The germline CDR1 and CDR2 sequences are SEHNR and FQNEAQ (reference sequence). The CDR3 covers 16 residues. The CDR3, as DNA: TGTGCCAGCAGCTCCGGCCCGGACAGGGCAAATTACGAGCAGTACTTC. It yields the protein CASSSGPDRANYEQYF.

The gene calls are TRBV7-8 and TRBJ2-5, with 8 nucleotides matching TRBD2. V trimming: 10 bases; J trimming: 4 bases; junction bases outside the gene matches: 8. CDR1 and CDR2 from the germline V gene are SGHVS and FQNEAQ. The CDR3 is 13 amino acids. This CDR3 reads CATPGLVGETQYF. CDR3 DNA sequence: TGTGCCACGCCGGGACTAGTCGGAGAGACCCAGTACTTC. The full variable domain, its missing parts supplied by reference TRBV7-8 and TRBJ2-5, is GAGVSQSPRYKVAKRGQDVALRCDPISGHVSLFWYQQALGQGPEFLTYFQNEAQLDKSGLPSDRFFAERPEGSVSTLKIQRTQQEDSAVYLCATPGLVGETQYFGPGTRLLVL.

The CDR3 reads CSVPGVRAANYGYTF. CDR3 DNA: TGCAGCGTCCCCGGGGTGAGAGCGGCTAACTATGGCTACACCTTC. The rearrangement uses TRBV29-1 and TRBJ1-2, with unresolved D. CDR1 is SQVTM and CDR2 is ANQGSEA in the germline V gene. CDR3 size: 15 residues. Trimming stripped 6 bases from V and 0 bases from J, with 17 bases between.

The chain couples TRBV27 to TRBJ2-3; D is possibly TRBD1 (6 bases). The V end was cut by 5 bases, the J end by 2 bases, with 14 bases between. Germline V lookup: CDR1 MNHEY, CDR2 SMNVEV (reference sequence). This CDR3 spans 15 amino acids. CDR3: CASSLTGSVTDTQYF. The CDR3 DNA sequence: TGTGCCAGCAGTCTAACAGGGTCGGTCACAGATACGCAGTATTTT.

The V gene is TRBV9, the J gene TRBJ2-1; TRBD2 matches 9 bases. V shed 2 bases and J 6 bases; nucleotides not matched to a gene: 6. The germline V gene encodes CDR1 SGDLS and CDR2 YYNGEE. There are 15 residues in the CDR3. The CDR3 coding sequence is TGTGCCAGCAGCGTTCATAGCGGGGGCGTCAATGAGCAGTTCTTC. Translating gives CASSVHSGGVNEQFF. The full variable domain, in which reference TRBV9 and TRBJ2-1 provide the parts outside the CDR3, is DSGVTQTPKHLITATGQRVTLRCSPRSGDLSVYWYQQSLDQGLQFLIQYYNGEERAKGNILERFSAQQFPDLHSELNLSSLELGDSALYFCASSVHSGGVNEQFFGPGTRLTVL.

The J gene is TRBJ1-1, the V gene TRBV2, with D unclear. V lost 8 bases to trimming and J lost 8 bases, with 18 bases between them. In germline, CDR1 is SNHLY, CDR2 FYNNEI. The length of the CDR3 is 13 residues. CDR3 protein: CASDGTTEAEAFF. CDR3 bases: TGTGCCAGCGATGGCACCACGGAGGCCGAAGCTTTCTTT. The complete variable domain, with remaining parts taken from reference TRBV2 and TRBJ1-1, reads EPEVTQTPSHQVTQMGQEVILRCVPISNHLYFYWYRQILGQKVEFLVSFYNNEISEKSEIFDDQFSVERPDGSNFTLKIRSTKLEDSAMYFCASDGTTEAEAFFGQGTRLTVV.

V and J are TRBV6-4 and TRBJ2-3; 7 bases fit TRBD2. The J segment lost 3 bases and the V segment lost 3 bases, leaving 3 bases of the junction unmatched. Germline-derived CDR1 and CDR2 are MRHNA and SNTAGT. This CDR3 comprises 14 residues. CDR3 sequence (DNA): TGTGCCAGCAGTGATGGCGGGGGAACAGATACGCAGTATTTT. It translates to CASSDGGGTDTQYF.

This sequence joins TRBV7-2 and TRBJ1-1; D is uncertain. Germline CDR1 SGHTA, CDR2 FQGNSA. Trimming took off 3 bases at V and 0 bases at J, with 17 bases between the two ends. The CDR3 runs to 17 residues. The CDR3 nucleotides read TGTGCCAGCAGCTTCCGAAAGAGCAGGCCGATGAACACTGAAGCTTTCTTT. It codes for CASSFRKSRPMNTEAFF.

This clone was observed a single time. The chain joins TRBV7-2 to TRBJ2-3; D is possibly TRBD2 (6 bases). V was cut by 4 bases and J by 8 bases, with 13 bases left in between. Germline V gene lookup returns CDR1 SGHTA and CDR2 FQGNSA. This CDR3 is 13 amino acids long. The chain's CDR3 is CASSSLTSPTQYF. The CDR3 DNA reads TGTGCCAGCAGCTCGTTGACTAGTCCTACGCAGTATTTT. The full variable domain, in which reference TRBV7-2 and TRBJ2-3 provide the parts outside the CDR3, is GAGVSQSPSNKVTEKGKDVELRCDPISGHTALYWYRQSLGQGLEFLIYFQGNSAPDKSGLPSDRFSAERTGGSVSTLTIQRTQQEDSAVYLCASSSLTSPTQYFGPGTRLTVL.

The chain is built from TRBV15 and TRBJ2-7; a weak D match, TRBD1 (5 bases). Germline CDR1 LNHNV, CDR2 YYDKDF (reference sequence). The CDR3 has 15 amino acids. The V end lost 0 bases, the J end lost 4 bases, and 13 bases lay between the germline ends. CDR3 region: CATSRDQQVGYEQYF. CDR3 nucleotide sequence: TGTGCCACCAGCAGAGATCAACAGGTGGGTTACGAGCAGTACTTC. The whole variable domain, filled in from reference TRBV15 and TRBJ2-7, reads DAMVIQNPRYQVTQFGKPVTLSCSQTLNHNVMYWYQQKSSQAPKLLFHYYDKDFNNEADTPDNFQSRRPNTSFCFLDIRSPGLGDTAMYLCATSRDQQVGYEQYFGPGTRLTVT.

The chain recombines TRBV7-9 with TRBJ2-3, with 8 bases identical to TRBD2. This CDR3 is 14 amino acids long. With V trimmed by 8 bases and J by 3 bases, 7 bases remained unmatched. The germline V gene encodes CDR1 SEHNR and CDR2 FQNEAQ (reference sequence). The CDR3 DNA reads as TGTGCCAGCTCGGGAGGGAAGGAAACAGATACGCAGTATTTT. Translating gives CASSGGKETDTQYF.